Below are 21 T cell receptor beta chains sequenced from a single sample in a study of T cells in Graves' hyperthyroidism and ophthalmopathy. Amplification of TCR beta CDR3 regions was performed using RNA transcripts as template. First-round RT-PCR of the TCR CDR3 relied on the HTBI primer set. Each CDR3 protein gets one entry after TCRdb re-called the multiplex PCR reads with MiXCR. The table lists 300,000 to 500,000 distinct CDR3 sequences, about 14% of them singletons. The sequenced sample was blood. These receptor sequences come from a man over 45 with Graves' ophthalmopathy.

There are many counts of this clonotype. The chain uses TRBV27 and TRBJ2-3; 8 bases match TRBD2. The CDR3 loop spans 15 amino acids. J gave up 6 bases and V 5 bases, and 10 bases lay outside the gene matches. CDR1 is MNHEY, CDR2 SMNVEV, per germline (reference sequence). This CDR3 reads CASSTTSGGWDTQYF. The CDR3 coding sequence is TGTGCCAGCAGTACCACTAGCGGAGGGTGGGATACGCAGTATTTT.

This clonotype was detected many times. The gene calls are TRBV13 and TRBJ1-1; D unclear. V lost 5 bases and J lost 1, with 20 bases in between. This CDR3 is 17 amino acids long. Germline V gene sequence: CDR1 PRHDT, CDR2 FYEKMQ (reference sequence). Here the CDR3 DNA reads TGTGCCAGCAGCCCAAAAGACTTGATTGACAAGAACACTGAAGCTTTCTTT. This encodes CASSPKDLIDKNTEAFF.

The gene calls are TRBV6-6 and TRBJ2-5; D gene unclear. V was clipped by 2 bases and J by 2 bases, with 12 bases between them. In germline, CDR1 is MNHNY, CDR2 SVGAGI (reference sequence). The CDR3 totals 15 residues. CDR3 sequence reads: CASSYDGDLQETQYF. Here the CDR3 DNA reads TGTGCCAGCAGTTACGACGGAGATCTACAAGAGACCCAGTACTTC.

In regard to this clonotype: At one end, the junction sequence differs from germline, possibly due to a read error. The rearrangement joins TRBV12-3 or TRBV12-4 to TRBJ2-5; 7 nucleotides match TRBD2. The CDR3 spans 11 residues. CDR3 in DNA: TGTGCCAGCAGTCCAGGACTAGTTATGCACTTC. Translation: CASSPGLVMHF.

The chain recombines TRBV27 with TRBJ2-3, with D perhaps TRBD2 (5 bases). The CDR3 sequence is 16 residues long. Per germline, CDR1 MNHEY and CDR2 SMNVEV (reference sequence). Trimming pared 3 bases from V and 3 bases from J, leaving 16 bases between. The DNA for the CDR3 is TGTGCCAGCAGTTTTCGGGGATTAGGGAGAACAGATACGCAGTATTTT. Encoded protein: CASSFRGLGRTDTQYF.

There are many counts of this clonotype. This chain joins TRBV7-8 and TRBJ1-4, with 11 nucleotides matching TRBD1. The V segment lost 4 bases and the J segment 7 bases; nucleotides outside the gene matches: 8. Germline V CDR1 and CDR2: SGHVS, FQNEAQ. CDR3 size: 16 residues. The CDR3 region is CASSYYGQGASEKLFF. The DNA for the CDR3 is TGTGCCAGCAGCTACTATGGACAGGGGGCGAGTGAAAAACTGTTTTTT.

The CDR3 sequence is CSARESGDYEQYF. Written as DNA, the CDR3 is TGCAGTGCTAGGGAGTCAGGGGACTACGAGCAGTACTTC. The rearrangement links TRBV20-1 to TRBJ2-7, with D perhaps TRBD1 (6 bases). The ends were cut back, 3 bases at V and 3 bases at J, with 12 bases in the middle. The CDR3 has 13 amino acids. Per the germline V gene, CDR1 is DFQATT and CDR2 is SNEGSKA (reference sequence).

This clonotype has just one count. The rearrangement uses TRBV5-4 and TRBJ1-1; no firm D call. With 0 bases removed from V and 5 bases from J, the gap between germline ends came to 14 bases. This CDR3 spans 15 amino acids. Germline CDR1 SGHNT, CDR2 YYREEE (reference sequence). CDR3: CASSLVSRSSTEAFF. Written as DNA, the CDR3 is TGTGCCAGCAGCTTGGTATCCAGGTCGAGTACTGAAGCTTTCTTT.

This chain uses TRBV5-1 with TRBJ2-6, with a weak D call TRBD1 (6 bases). The CDR3 spans 16 residues. Germline V gene sequence: CDR1 SGHRS, CDR2 YFSETQ. V was cut by 0 bases and J by 4 bases, with 11 bases left in between. The CDR3 DNA reads as TGCGCCAGCAGCTTGGACACAGGGTCCGGGGCCAACGTCCTGACTTTC. This encodes CASSLDTGSGANVLTF. Full variable domain (remainder filled in from reference TRBV5-1 and TRBJ2-6): KAGVTQTPRYLIKTRGQQVTLSCSPISGHRSVSWYQQTPGQGLQFLFEYFSETQRNKGNFPGRFSGRQFSNSRSEMNVSTLELGDSALYLCASSLDTGSGANVLTFGAGSRLTVL.

This clonotype was detected ten times or more. The chain uses TRBV20-1 and TRBJ2-3; D is ambiguous. V shed 0 bases and J shed 0 bases, with 10 bases lying between them. In germline, CDR1 is DFQATT, CDR2 SNEGSKA (reference sequence). The CDR3 is 15 amino acids. CDR3 amino acids: CSARDQATSTDTQYF. In DNA, the CDR3 is TGCAGTGCTAGAGATCAGGCTACAAGCACAGATACGCAGTATTTT.

On this clonotype itself: This clone may be a read error of a much larger clone one base away. The chain links TRBV27 to TRBJ2-7, with D possibly called TRBD1 or TRBD2 (7 bases each). The V and J ends lost 5 bases and 2 bases respectively, with 16 bases between them. CDR3 length equals 15 residues. From germline, CDR1 is MNHEY and CDR2 SMNVEV (reference sequence). The CDR3, as DNA: TGTGCCAGCAGTAAGGGACAGACTAGCCCCTACGAGCAGTACTTC. Protein product: CASSKGQTSPYEQYF.

In its sample, this clonotype was seen many times. This chain links TRBV28 with TRBJ2-7, with 9 bases lining up with TRBD2. CDR1 and CDR2 from the germline V gene are MDHEN and SYDVKM. CDR3 length: 13 residues. With 6 bases clipped from V and 7 bases from J, the junction kept 7 bases outside the gene matches. The CDR3 here is CASSIGLAREQYF. The CDR3 nucleotides are TGTGCCAGCAGCATCGGACTAGCGAGGGAGCAGTACTTC.

In its sample, this clonotype was seen many times. This rearrangement joins TRBV5-1 to TRBJ1-1; 10 bases map to TRBD1. The V and J ends lost 0 bases and 6 bases, in that order; junction bases with no gene match: 2. Germline values: CDR1 SGHRS, CDR2 YFSETQ. This CDR3 is built from 14 residues. The CDR3: CASSLGDRGAEAFF. DNA for the CDR3: TGCGCCAGCAGCTTGGGGGACAGGGGCGCTGAAGCTTTCTTT.

This clonotype was detected ten times or more. This chain links TRBV3-1 with TRBJ2-5; possible D gene TRBD2, 7 bases. Per germline, CDR1 LGHDT and CDR2 YNNKEL (reference sequence). Trimming left V 4 bases short and J 6 bases short, with 12 bases between. This CDR3 spans 13 amino acids. The CDR3 nucleotides read TGTGCCAGCAGCCGCGGGGGACAACAGACCCAGTACTTC. Encoded protein: CASSRGGQQTQYF.

This clonotype occurred a few times. The chain links TRBV5-1 to TRBJ2-6; D might be TRBD1 (6 bases). The CDR3 consists of 15 residues. The ends were cut back, 4 bases at V and 2 bases at J, with 10 bases in the middle. The germline V gene has CDR1 SGHRS and CDR2 YFSETQ. The CDR3 region has the DNA TGCGCCAGCAGCACCGAGGGGGCTGGGGCCAACGTCCTGACTTTC. Translating it yields CASSTEGAGANVLTF.

This clonotype has a count of ten or more. The chain uses TRBV6-5 and TRBJ2-4; D unresolved. Germline V gives CDR1 MNHEY, CDR2 SVGAGI. CDR3 size: 15 residues. Trimming pared 0 bases from V and 7 bases from J, leaving 13 bases between. The CDR3 sequence: CASSYSLTLGNIQYF. Written as DNA, the CDR3 is TGTGCCAGCAGTTACTCGTTGACTCTGGGGAACATTCAGTACTTC.

This chain joins TRBV2 and TRBJ2-7; tentative D call: TRBD2 (7 bases). Germline V CDR1 and CDR2: SNHLY, FYNNEI. The CDR3 length is 15 residues. V dropped 0 bases and J dropped 3 bases, with 12 bases sitting between them. The CDR3 bases are TGTGCCAGCAGTGAAGCTCAGGGGAGGGACTACGAGCAGTACTTC. It codes for CASSEAQGRDYEQYF.

This clonotype was recorded a few times. This chain links TRBV20-1 with TRBJ2-2; D remains ambiguous. The CDR3 is made up of 13 amino acids. V shed 6 bases and J shed 0 bases, with 8 bases lying between them. Germline CDR1 is DFQATT and CDR2 is SNEGSKA (reference sequence). CDR3 in DNA: TGCAGTGCACCCGGGCCGAACACCGGGGAGCTGTTTTTT. This encodes CSAPGPNTGELFF.

The chain is built from TRBV5-4 and TRBJ1-1, with TRBD1 as a possible D gene (6 bases). This CDR3 has 12 residues. V lost 3 bases and J lost 12, with 15 bases in between. Germline CDR1 is SGHNT and CDR2 is YYREEE (reference sequence). CDR3 region: CASSSLDSLPFF. For the CDR3, the DNA is TGTGCCAGCAGCTCTCTGGACAGTCTCCCTTTCTTT. Together with reference TRBV5-4 and TRBJ1-1, the CDR3 gives the full variable domain: ETGVTQSPTHLIKTRGQQVTLRCSSQSGHNTVSWYQQALGQGPQFIFQYYREEENGRGNFPPRFSGLQFPNYSSELNVNALELDDSALYLCASSSLDSLPFFGQGTRLTVV.

Many counts were recorded for this clonotype. The V call is TRBV2, the J call TRBJ2-5, with D uncertain. The CDR3 is made up of 9 amino acids. V was trimmed by 6 bases and J by 4 bases, leaving 0 bases between them. Germline-derived CDR1 and CDR2 are SNHLY and FYNNEI. In nucleotides, the CDR3 is TGTGCCAGCAGAGAGACCCAGTACTTC. Translation gives CASRETQYF.

The V and J genes are TRBV24-1 and TRBJ2-6; D is uncertain. Germline V gene sequence: CDR1 KGHDR, CDR2 SFDVKD. V was trimmed by 3 bases and J by 1 base, leaving 6 bases between them. The CDR3 loop spans 15 amino acids. For the CDR3, the DNA is TGTGCCACCAGTGATCCCGGATCTGGGGCCAACGTCCTGACTTTC. This encodes CATSDPGSGANVLTF.